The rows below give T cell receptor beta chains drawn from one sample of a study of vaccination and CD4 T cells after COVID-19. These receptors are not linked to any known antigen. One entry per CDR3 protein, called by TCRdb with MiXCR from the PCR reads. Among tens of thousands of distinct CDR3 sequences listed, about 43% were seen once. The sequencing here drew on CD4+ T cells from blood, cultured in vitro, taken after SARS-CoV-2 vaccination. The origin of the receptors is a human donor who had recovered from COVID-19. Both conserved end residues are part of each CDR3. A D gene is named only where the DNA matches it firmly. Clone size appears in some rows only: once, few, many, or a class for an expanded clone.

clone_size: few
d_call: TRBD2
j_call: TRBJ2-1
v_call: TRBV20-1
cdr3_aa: CSAPTTSGGRYEQFF
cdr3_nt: TGCAGTGCTCCGACGACTAGCGGGGGGAGGTATGAGCAGTTCTTC

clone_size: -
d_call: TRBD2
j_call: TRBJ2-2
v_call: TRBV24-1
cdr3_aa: CATSDSGTSGPTGELFF
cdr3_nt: TGTGCCACCAGTGATTCCGGGACTAGCGGACCCACCGGGGAGCTGTTTTTT

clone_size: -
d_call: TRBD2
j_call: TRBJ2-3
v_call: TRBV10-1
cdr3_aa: CASSTGPTSGSSDTQYF
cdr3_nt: TGCGCCAGCAGTACCGGGCCTACTAGCGGGAGTTCAGATACGCAGTATTTT

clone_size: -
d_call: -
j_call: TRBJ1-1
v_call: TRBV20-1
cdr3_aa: CSANTGKSMNTEAFF
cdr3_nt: TGCAGTGCTAACACAGGGAAGTCCATGAACACTGAAGCTTTCTTT

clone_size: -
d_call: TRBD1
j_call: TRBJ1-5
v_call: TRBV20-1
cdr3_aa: CSARDLTGTGITDTQHF
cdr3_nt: TGCAGTGCTAGAGACCTAACCGGGACAGGGATCACAGATACGCAGCATTTT

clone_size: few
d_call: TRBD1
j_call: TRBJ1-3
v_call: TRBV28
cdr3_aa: CASSLHRGQGSGNTIYF
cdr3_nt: TGTGCCAGCAGTCTTCACCGGGGACAGGGAAGTGGAAACACCATATATTTT

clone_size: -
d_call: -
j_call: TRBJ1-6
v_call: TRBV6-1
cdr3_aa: CASSPARFREDSPLHF
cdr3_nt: TGTGCCAGCAGTCCCGCTAGGTTCAGGGAAGATTCACCCCTCCACTTT

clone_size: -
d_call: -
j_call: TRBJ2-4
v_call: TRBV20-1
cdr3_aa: CSARFSLAKNIQYF
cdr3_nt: TGCAGTGCTAGATTCAGTCTAGCCAAAAACATTCAGTACTTC

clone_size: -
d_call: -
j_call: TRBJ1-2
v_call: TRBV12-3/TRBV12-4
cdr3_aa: CASSPRESYGYTF
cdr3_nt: TGTGCCAGCAGTCCAAGGGAGTCCTATGGCTACACCTTC

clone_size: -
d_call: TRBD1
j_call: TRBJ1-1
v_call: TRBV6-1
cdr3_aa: CASRRGGQLNTEAFF
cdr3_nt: TGTGCCAGCAGGAGGGGGGGACAGTTGAACACTGAAGCTTTCTTT

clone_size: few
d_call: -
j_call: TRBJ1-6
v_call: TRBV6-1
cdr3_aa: CASSAGPYNSPLHF
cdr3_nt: TGTGCCAGCAGTGCGGGTCCATATAATTCACCCCTCCACTTT

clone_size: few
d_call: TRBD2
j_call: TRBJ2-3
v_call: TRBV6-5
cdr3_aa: CASSYRAGVPDTQYF
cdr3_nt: TGTGCCAGCAGTTACCGAGCGGGGGTACCGGATACGCAGTATTTT

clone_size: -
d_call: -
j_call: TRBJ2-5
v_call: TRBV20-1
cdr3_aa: CSAREPGPQETQYF
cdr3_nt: TGCAGTGCTAGGGAGCCGGGTCCTCAAGAGACCCAGTACTTC

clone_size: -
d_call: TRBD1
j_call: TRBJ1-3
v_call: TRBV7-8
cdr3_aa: CASSLQGASGNTIYF
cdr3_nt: TGTGCCAGCAGCTTACAGGGGGCAAGTGGAAACACCATATATTTT

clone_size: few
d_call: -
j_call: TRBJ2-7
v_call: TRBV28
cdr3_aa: CASSGTESWYEQYF
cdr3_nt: TGTGCCAGCAGTGGTACAGAGTCCTGGTACGAGCAGTACTTC

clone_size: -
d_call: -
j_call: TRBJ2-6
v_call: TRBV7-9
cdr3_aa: CASSYVPGANVLTF
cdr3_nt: TGTGCCAGCAGCTACGTACCTGGGGCCAACGTCCTGACTTTC

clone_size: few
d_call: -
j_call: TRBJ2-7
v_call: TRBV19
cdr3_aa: CASSLRSGVFSYEQYF
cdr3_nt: TGTGCCAGTAGTTTAAGGTCCGGGGTCTTCTCCTACGAGCAGTACTTC

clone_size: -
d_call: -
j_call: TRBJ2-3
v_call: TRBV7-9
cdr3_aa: CASSSVSSTDTQYF
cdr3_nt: TGTGCCAGCAGCTCAGTATCTAGCACAGATACGCAGTATTTT

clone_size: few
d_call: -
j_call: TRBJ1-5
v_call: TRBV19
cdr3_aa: CASSSQVYQPQHF
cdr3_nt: TGTGCCAGTAGTAGCCAGGTTTATCAGCCCCAGCATTTT

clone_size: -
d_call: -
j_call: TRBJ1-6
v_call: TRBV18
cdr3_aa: CASSPGSGNSPLHF
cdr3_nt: TGTGCCAGCTCACCCGGTAGTGGAAATTCACCCCTCCACTTT

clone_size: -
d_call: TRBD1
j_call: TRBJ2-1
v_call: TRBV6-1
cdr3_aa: CASSQGDGVNEQFF
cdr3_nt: TGTGCCAGTTCACAGGGGGATGGGGTCAATGAGCAGTTCTTC

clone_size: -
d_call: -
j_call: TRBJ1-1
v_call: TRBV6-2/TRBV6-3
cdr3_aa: CASSQGRGEAFF
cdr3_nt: TGTGCCAGCAGCCAGGGCCGGGGTGAAGCTTTCTTT

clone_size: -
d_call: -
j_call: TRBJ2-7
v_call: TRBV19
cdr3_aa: CASSIAHQGYEQYF
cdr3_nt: TGTGCCAGTAGTATCGCACACCAGGGCTACGAGCAGTACTTC

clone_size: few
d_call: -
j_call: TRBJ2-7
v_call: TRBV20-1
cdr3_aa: CSAREGGGPYEQYF
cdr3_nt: TGCAGTGCTAGGGAGGGCGGAGGCCCCTACGAGCAGTACTTC

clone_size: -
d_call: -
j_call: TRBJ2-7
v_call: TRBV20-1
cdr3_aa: CSTTGTPLSYEQYF
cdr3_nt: TGCAGTACAACCGGGACTCCCCTCTCCTACGAGCAGTACTTC

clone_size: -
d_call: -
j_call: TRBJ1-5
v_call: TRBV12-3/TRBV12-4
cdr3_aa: CASTGILGNQPQHF
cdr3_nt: TGTGCCAGCACAGGGATACTTGGCAATCAGCCCCAGCATTTT

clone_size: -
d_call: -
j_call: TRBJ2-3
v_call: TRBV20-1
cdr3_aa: CSAGLQGGTQYF
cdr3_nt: TGCAGTGCTGGCCTACAGGGAGGAACGCAGTATTTT

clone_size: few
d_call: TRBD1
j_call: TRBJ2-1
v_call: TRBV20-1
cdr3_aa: CSARDSRTGGYNEQFF
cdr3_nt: TGCAGTGCTAGAGATTCCAGGACAGGGGGATACAATGAGCAGTTCTTC

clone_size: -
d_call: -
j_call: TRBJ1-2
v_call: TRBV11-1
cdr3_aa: CASSFDPDGYTF
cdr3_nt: TGTGCCAGCAGCTTCGACCCGGATGGCTACACCTTC

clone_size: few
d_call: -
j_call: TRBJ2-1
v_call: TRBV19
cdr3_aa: CASSIGRYNEQFF
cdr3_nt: TGTGCCAGTAGTATAGGGAGGTATAATGAGCAGTTCTTC

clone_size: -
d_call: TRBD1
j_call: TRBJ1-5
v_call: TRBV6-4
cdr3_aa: CASSRQGRFGNQPQHF
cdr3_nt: TGTGCCAGCAGTAGACAGGGGCGTTTCGGCAATCAGCCCCAGCATTTT

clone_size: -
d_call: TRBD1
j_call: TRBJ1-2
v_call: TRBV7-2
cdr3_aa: CASSLATGNYGYTF
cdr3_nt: TGTGCCAGCAGCTTAGCGACAGGGAACTATGGCTACACCTTC

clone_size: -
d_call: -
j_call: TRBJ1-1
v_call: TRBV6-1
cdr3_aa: CASDQGRGTEAFF
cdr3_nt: TGTGCCAGCGACCAGGGACGGGGCACTGAAGCTTTCTTT

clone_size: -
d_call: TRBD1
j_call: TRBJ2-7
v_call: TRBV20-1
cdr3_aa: CSARAKSGTGSYEQYF
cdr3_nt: TGCAGTGCTAGAGCCAAATCCGGGACAGGCTCCTACGAGCAGTACTTC

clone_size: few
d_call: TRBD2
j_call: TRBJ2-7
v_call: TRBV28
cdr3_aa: CASSPEGLAGAYEQYF
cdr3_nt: TGTGCCAGCAGTCCCGAGGGACTAGCGGGGGCCTACGAGCAGTACTTC

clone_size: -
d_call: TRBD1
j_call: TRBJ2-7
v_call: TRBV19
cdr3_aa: CASSIVANRGRTYEQYF
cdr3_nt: TGTGCCAGTAGTATCGTTGCGAACAGGGGCCGAACCTACGAGCAGTACTTC

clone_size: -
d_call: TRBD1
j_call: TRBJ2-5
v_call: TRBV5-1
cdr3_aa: CASRKTGEETQYF
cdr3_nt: TGCGCCAGCAGGAAGACAGGGGAGGAGACCCAGTACTTC

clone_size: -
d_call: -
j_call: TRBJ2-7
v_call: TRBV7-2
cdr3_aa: CASSQVVGGYEQYF
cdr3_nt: TGCGCCAGCAGCCAAGTTGTGGGCGGCTACGAGCAGTACTTC

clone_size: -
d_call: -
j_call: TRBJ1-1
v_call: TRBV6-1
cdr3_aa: CASSRDAGNTEAFF
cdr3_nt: TGTGCCAGCAGCCGGGACGCAGGCAACACTGAAGCTTTCTTT

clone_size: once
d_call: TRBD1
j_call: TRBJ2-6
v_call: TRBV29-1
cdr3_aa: CSVADRGQSGANVLTF
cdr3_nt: TGCAGCGTCGCAGACAGGGGGCAGTCTGGGGCCAACGTCCTGACTTTC

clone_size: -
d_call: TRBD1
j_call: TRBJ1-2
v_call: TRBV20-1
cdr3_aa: CSAALGTGDSVYGYTF
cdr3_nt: TGCAGTGCTGCACTTGGGACAGGGGATTCGGTCTATGGCTACACCTTC

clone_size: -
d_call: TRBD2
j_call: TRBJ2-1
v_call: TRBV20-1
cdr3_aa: CSARSERLARYNEQFF
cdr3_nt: TGCAGTGCTAGATCGGAGCGACTAGCGAGATACAATGAGCAGTTCTTC

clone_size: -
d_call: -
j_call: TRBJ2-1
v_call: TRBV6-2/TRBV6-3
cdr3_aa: CASSYRTVNINEQFF
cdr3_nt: TGTGCCAGCAGTTACCGGACCGTTAATATCAATGAGCAGTTCTTC

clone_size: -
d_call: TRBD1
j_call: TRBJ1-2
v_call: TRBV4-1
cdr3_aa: CASSHVDRGQGYTF
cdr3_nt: TGCGCCAGCAGCCATGTGGACAGGGGGCAAGGCTACACCTTC

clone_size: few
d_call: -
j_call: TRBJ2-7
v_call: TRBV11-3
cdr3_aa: CASRMDSYEQYF
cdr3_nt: TGTGCCAGCAGAATGGACTCCTACGAGCAGTACTTC

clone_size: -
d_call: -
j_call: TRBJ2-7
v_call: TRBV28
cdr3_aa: CASSSSAGAEYEQYF
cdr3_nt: TGTGCCAGCAGCTCCTCGGCGGGGGCCGAATACGAGCAGTACTTC

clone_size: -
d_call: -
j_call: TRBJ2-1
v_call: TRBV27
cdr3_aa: CASSPGPALDDNEQFF
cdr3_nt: TGTGCCAGCAGTCCTGGTCCGGCATTAGACGACAATGAGCAGTTCTTC

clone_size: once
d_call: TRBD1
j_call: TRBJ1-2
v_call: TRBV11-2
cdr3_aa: CASSPTGGNYGYTF
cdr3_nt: TGTGCCAGCAGCCCAACAGGGGGCAACTATGGCTACACCTTC

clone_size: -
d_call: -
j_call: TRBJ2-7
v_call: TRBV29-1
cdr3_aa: CSVGTSPYEQYF
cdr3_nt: TGCAGCGTTGGGACAAGCCCCTACGAGCAGTACTTC

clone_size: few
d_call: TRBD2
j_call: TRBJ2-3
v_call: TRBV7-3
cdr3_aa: CASSRAGGSTDTQYF
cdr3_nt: TGTGCCAGCAGCCGAGCGGGGGGCAGCACAGATACGCAGTATTTT

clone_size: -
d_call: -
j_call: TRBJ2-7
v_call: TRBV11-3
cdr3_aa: CASSPHAWGRSSYEQYF
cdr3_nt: TGTGCCAGCAGCCCCCATGCGTGGGGGCGAAGCTCCTACGAGCAGTACTTC

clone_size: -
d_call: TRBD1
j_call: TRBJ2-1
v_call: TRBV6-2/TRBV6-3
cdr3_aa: CASSNDRGPGNEQFF
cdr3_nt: TGTGCCAGCAGTAACGACAGGGGGCCAGGAAATGAGCAGTTCTTC

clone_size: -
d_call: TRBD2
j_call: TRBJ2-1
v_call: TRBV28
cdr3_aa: CASSPGLVGYKNEQFF
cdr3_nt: TGTGCCAGCAGTCCCGGACTAGTCGGGTATAAGAATGAGCAGTTCTTC

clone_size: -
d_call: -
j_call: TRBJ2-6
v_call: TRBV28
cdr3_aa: CATQLPGANVLTF
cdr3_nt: TGTGCCACCCAGCTACCTGGGGCCAACGTCCTGACTTTC